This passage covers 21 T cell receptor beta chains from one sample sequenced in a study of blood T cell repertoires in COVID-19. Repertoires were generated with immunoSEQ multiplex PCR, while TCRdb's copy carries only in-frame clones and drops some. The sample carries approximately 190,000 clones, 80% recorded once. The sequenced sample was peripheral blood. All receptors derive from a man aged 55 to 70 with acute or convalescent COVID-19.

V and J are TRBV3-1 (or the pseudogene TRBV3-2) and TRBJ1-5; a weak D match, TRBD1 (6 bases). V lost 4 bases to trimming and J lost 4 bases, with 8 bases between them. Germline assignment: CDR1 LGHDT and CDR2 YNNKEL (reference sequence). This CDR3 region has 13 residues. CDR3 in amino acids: CASSLQGNQPQHF. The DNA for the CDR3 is TGTGCCAGCAGCCTACAGGGAAATCAGCCCCAGCATTTT.

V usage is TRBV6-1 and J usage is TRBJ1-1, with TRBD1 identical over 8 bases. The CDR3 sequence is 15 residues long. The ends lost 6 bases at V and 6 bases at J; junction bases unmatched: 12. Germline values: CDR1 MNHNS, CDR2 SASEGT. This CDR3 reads CASSHGAGGLSEAFF. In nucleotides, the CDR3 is TGTGCCAGCAGCCACGGGGCAGGGGGCTTGTCTGAAGCTTTCTTT.

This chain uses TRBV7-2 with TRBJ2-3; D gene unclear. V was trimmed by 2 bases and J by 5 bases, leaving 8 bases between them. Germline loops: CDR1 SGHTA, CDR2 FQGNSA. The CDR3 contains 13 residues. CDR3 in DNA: TGTGCCAGCAGCTTATATGGGCGAGATACGCAGTATTTT. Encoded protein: CASSLYGRDTQYF.

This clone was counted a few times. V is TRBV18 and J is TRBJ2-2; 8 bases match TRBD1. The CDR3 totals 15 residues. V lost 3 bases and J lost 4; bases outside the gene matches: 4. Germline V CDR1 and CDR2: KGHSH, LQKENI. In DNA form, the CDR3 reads TGTGCCAGCTCACCCTGGACAGGGTCCACCGGGGAGCTGTTTTTT. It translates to CASSPWTGSTGELFF.

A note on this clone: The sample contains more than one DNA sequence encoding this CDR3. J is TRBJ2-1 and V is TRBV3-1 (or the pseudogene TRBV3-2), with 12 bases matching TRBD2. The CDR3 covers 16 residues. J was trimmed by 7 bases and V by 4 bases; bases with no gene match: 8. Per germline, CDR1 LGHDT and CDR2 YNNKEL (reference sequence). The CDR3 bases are TGTGCCAGCAGCCTTCTAGCGGGAGGGCGAAGGAATGAGCAGTTCTTC. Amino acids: CASSLLAGGRRNEQFF.

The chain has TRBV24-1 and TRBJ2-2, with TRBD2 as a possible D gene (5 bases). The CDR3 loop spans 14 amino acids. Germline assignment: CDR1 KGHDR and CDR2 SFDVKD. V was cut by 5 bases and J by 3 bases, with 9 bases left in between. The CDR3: CATSVPRDTGELFF. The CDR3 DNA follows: TGTGCCACCAGTGTGCCGAGGGACACCGGGGAGCTGTTTTTT.

The CDR3 sequence: CASSLLSVQPQHF. DNA for the CDR3: TGTGCCAGCAGCCTTCTATCTGTTCAGCCCCAGCATTTT. This sequence joins TRBV12-3 or TRBV12-4 and TRBJ1-5; D uncertain. The CDR3 length is 13 residues. Deletions cut 6 bases from V and 6 bases from J, with 12 bases between.

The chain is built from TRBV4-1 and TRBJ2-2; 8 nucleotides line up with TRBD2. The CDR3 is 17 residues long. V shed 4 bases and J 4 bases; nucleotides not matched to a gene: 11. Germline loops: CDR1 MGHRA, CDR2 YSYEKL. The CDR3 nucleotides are TGCGCCAGCAGCCGGGGGTGGGCTAGCGGGCCCACCGGGGAGCTGTTTTTT. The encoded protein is CASSRGWASGPTGELFF.

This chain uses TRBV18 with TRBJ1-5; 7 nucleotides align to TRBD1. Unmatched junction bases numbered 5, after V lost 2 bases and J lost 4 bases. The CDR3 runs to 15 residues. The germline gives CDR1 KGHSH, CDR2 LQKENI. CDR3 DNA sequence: TGTGCCAGCTCACCATCCGGGACAGAGAATCAGCCCCAGCATTTT. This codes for CASSPSGTENQPQHF.

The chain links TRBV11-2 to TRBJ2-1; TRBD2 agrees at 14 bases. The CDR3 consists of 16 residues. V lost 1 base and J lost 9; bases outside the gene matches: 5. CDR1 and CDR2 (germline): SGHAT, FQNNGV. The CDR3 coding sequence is TGTGCCAGCAGCTTAGGGGGACTAGCGGGAGCGGGTGAGCAGTTCTTC. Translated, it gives CASSLGGLAGAGEQFF.

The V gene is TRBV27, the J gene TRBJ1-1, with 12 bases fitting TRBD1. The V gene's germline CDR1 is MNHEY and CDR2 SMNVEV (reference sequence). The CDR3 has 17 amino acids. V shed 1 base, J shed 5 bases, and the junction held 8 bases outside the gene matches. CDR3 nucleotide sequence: TGTGCCAGCAGTTTATTGGGACAGGGGGCGGGGAGGACTGAAGCTTTCTTT. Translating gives CASSLLGQGAGRTEAFF.

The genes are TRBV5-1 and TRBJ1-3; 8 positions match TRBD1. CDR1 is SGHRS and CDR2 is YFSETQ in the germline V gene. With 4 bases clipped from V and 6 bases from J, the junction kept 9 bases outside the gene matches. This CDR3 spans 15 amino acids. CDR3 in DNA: TGCGCCAGCAGCCCGACAGGGGATCTTGTAAACACCATATATTTT. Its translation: CASSPTGDLVNTIYF. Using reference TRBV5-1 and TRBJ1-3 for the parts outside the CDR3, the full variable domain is KAGVTQTPRYLIKTRGQQVTLSCSPISGHRSVSWYQQTPGQGLQFLFEYFSETQRNKGNFPGRFSGRQFSNSRSEMNVSTLELGDSALYLCASSPTGDLVNTIYFGEGSWLTVV.

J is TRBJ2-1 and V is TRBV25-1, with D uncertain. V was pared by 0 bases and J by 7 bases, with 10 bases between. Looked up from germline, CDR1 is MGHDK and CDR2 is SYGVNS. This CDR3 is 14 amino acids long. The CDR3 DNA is TGTGCCAGCAGTGAATATATAGACGGGAATGAGCAGTTCTTC. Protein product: CASSEYIDGNEQFF.

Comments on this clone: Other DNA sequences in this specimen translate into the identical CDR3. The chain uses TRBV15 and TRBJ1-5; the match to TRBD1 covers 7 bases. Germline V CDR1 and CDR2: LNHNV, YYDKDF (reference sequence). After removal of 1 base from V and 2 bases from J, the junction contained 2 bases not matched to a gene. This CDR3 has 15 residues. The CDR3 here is CATSRVDRGNQPQHF. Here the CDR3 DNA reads TGTGCCACCAGCAGAGTCGACAGGGGCAATCAGCCCCAGCATTTT.

CDR3 sequence: CASSDRGPRTF. The CDR3 DNA reads TGTGCCAGCAGCGACAGGGGGCCGAGGACCTTC. The chain carries TRBV12-3 or TRBV12-4 and TRBJ1-2; 10 positions match TRBD1. Trimming took 6 bases from V and 14 from J; bases not matched to a gene: 6. The CDR3 consists of 11 residues.

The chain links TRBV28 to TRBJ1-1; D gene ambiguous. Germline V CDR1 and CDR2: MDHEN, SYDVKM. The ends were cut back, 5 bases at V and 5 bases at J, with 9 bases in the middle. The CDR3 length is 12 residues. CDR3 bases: TGTGCCAGCAGTCCCGTACTTACTGAAGCTTTCTTT. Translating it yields CASSPVLTEAFF.

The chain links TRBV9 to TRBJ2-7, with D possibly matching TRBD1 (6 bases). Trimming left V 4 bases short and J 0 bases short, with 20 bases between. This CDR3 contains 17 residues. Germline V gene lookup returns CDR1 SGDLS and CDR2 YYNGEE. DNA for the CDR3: TGTGCCAGCAGCCCTGGAACCGGGACACCGAACTCCTACGAGCAGTACTTC. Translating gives CASSPGTGTPNSYEQYF. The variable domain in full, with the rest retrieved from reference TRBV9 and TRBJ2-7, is DSGVTQTPKHLITATGQRVTLRCSPRSGDLSVYWYQQSLDQGLQFLIQYYNGEERAKGNILERFSAQQFPDLHSELNLSSLELGDSALYFCASSPGTGTPNSYEQYFGPGTRLTVT.

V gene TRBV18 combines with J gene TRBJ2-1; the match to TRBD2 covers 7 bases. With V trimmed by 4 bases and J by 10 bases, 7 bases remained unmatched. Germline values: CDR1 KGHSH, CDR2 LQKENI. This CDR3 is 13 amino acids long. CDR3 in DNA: TGTGCCAGCTCACTCCGACTAGCAGAAGAGCAGTTCTTC. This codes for CASSLRLAEEQFF.

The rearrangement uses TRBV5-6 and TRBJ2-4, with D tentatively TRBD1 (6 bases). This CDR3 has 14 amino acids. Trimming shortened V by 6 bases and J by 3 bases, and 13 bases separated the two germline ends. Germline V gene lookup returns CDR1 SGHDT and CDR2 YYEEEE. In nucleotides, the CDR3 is TGTGCCAGCATCCAACAGGGCGTCAAAAACATTCAGTACTTC. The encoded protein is CASIQQGVKNIQYF.

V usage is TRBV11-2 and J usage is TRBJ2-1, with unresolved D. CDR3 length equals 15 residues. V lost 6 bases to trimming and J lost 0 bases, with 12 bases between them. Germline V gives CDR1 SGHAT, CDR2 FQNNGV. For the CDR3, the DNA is TGTGCCAGCAGTCTAGACCTTAGCTCCTACAATGAGCAGTTCTTC. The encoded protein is CASSLDLSSYNEQFF.

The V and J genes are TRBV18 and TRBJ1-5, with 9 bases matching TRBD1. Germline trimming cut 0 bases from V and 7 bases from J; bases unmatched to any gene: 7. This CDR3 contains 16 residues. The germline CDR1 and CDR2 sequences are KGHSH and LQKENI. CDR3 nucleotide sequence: TGTGCCAGCTCACCACCCGGACAGGGGCGGAACCAGCCCCAGCATTTT. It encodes CASSPPGQGRNQPQHF.